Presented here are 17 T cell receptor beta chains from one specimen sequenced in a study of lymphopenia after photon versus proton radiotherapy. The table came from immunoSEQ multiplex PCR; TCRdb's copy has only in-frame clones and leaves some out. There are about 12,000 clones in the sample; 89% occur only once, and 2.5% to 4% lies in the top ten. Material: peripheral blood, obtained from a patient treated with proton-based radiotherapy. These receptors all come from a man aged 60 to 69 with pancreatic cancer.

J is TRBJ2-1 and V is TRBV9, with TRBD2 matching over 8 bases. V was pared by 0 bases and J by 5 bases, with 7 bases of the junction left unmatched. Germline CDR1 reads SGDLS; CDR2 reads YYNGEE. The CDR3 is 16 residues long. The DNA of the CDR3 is TGTGCCAGCAGCGTAGGTATCAGCGGGAGTCACAATGAGCAGTTCTTC. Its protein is CASSVGISGSHNEQFF.

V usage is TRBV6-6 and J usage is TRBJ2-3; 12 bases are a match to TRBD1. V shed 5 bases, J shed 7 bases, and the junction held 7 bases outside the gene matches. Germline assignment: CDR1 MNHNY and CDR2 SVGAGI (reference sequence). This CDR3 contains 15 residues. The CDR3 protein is CASSTGTGGMNTQYF. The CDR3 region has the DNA TGTGCCAGCAGTACAGGGACAGGGGGCATGAATACGCAGTATTTT.

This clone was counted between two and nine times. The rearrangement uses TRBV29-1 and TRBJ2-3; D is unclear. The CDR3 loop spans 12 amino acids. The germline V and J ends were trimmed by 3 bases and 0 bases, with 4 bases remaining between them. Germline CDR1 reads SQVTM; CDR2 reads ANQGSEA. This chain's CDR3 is CSVDPSTDTQYF. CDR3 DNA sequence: TGCAGCGTTGACCCTAGCACAGATACGCAGTATTTT.

The DNA of the CDR3 is TGCGCCAGCAGCTTGGAGGGCGGGAGCCCCCCCTACGAGCAGTACTTC. It codes for CASSLEGGSPPYEQYF. The chain links TRBV5-1 to TRBJ2-7, with TRBD2 matching 7 bases. V lost 0 bases and J lost 2; bases outside the gene matches: 8. This CDR3 is built from 16 residues. Per the germline V gene, CDR1 is SGHRS and CDR2 is YFSETQ.

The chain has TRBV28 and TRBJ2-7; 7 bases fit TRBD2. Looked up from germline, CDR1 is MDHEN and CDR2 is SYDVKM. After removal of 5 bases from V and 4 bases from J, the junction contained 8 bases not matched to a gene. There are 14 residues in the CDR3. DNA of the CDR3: TGTGCCAGCAGTAGCGGGACTTTTCGTTACGAGCAGTACTTC. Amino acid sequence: CASSSGTFRYEQYF.

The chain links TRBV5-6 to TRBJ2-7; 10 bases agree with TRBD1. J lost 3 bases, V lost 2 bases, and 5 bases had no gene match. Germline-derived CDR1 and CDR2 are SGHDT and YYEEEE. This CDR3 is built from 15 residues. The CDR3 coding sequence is TGTGCCAGCAGCTTAGCCCGGACAGGGGGCTACGAGCAGTACTTC. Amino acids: CASSLARTGGYEQYF.

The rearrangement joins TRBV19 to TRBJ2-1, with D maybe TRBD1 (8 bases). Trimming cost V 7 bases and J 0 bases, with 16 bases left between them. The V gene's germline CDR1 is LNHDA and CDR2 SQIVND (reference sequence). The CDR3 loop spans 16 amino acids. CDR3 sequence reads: CASNTGGESSYNEQFF. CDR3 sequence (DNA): TGTGCCAGTAATACAGGGGGGGAGAGCTCCTACAATGAGCAGTTCTTC.

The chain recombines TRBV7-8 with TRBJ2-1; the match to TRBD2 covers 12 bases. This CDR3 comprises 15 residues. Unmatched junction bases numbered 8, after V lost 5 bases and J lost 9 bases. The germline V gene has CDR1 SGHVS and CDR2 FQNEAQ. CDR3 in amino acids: CASSARLAGEGEQFF. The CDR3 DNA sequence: TGTGCCAGCAGCGCCCGACTAGCGGGAGAAGGTGAGCAGTTCTTC.

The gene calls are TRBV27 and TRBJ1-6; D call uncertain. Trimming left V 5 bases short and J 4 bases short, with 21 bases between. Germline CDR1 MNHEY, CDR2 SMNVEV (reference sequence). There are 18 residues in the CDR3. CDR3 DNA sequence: TGTGCCAGCAGTCCTGGCCGAGGTTGGGGTACATATAATTCACCCCTCCACTTT. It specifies CASSPGRGWGTYNSPLHF.

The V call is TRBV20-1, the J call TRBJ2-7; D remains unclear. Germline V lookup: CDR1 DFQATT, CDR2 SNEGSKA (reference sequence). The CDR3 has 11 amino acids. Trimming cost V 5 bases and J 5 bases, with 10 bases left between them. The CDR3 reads CSALSGNEQYF. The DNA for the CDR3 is TGCAGTGCTTTATCGGGTAACGAGCAGTACTTC.

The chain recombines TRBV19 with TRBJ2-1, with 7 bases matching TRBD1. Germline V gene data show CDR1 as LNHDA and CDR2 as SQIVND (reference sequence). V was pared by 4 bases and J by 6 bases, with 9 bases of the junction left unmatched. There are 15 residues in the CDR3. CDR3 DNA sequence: TGTGCCAGTAGTAGGGGACAGATTGGAGGCAATGAGCAGTTCTTC. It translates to CASSRGQIGGNEQFF.

CDR3 sequence (DNA): TGTGCCAGCAGTTTATTAGGGACAATGAACACTGAAGCTTTCTTT. Its translation is CASSLLGTMNTEAFF. This rearrangement joins TRBV28 to TRBJ1-1; D perhaps matches TRBD1 (6 bases). Germline-derived CDR1 and CDR2 are MDHEN and SYDVKM. The CDR3 has 15 residues. V lost 1 base and J lost 0, with 9 bases in between.

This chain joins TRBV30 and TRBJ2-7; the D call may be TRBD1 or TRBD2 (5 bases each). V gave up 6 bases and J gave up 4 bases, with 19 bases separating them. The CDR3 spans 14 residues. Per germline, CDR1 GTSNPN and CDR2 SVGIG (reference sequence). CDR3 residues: CACLSPGRAYEQYF. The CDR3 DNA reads TGTGCCTGCCTATCCCCGGGACGAGCTTACGAGCAGTACTTC.

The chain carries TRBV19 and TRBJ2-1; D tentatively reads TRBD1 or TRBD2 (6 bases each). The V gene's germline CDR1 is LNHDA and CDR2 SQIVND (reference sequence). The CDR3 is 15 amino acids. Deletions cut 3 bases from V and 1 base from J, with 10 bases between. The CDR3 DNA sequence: TGTGCCAGTAGTATCGGGGGCACGTCCTACAATGAGCAGTTCTTC. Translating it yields CASSIGGTSYNEQFF. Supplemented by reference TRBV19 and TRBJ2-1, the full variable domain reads DGGITQSPKYLFRKEGQNVTLSCEQNLNHDAMYWYRQDPGQGLRLIYYSQIVNDFQKGDIAEGYSVSREKKESFPLTVTSAQKNPTAFYLCASSIGGTSYNEQFFGPGTRLTVL.

This CDR3 reads CARIRGANGYTF. As DNA, the CDR3 is TGTGCCAGAATCCGGGGGGCCAATGGCTACACCTTC. V gene TRBV2 combines with J gene TRBJ1-2, with D possibly being TRBD1 (6 bases). The CDR3 has 12 amino acids. Trimming took 9 bases from V and 6 from J, leaving 14 bases between them. Germline loops: CDR1 SNHLY, CDR2 FYNNEI.

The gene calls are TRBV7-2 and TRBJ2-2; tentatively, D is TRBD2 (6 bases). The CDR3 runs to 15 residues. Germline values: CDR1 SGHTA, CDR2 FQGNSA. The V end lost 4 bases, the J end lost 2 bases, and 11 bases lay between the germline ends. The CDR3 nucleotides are TGTGCCAGCAGCTCTTCGGGACTTAACACCGGGGAGCTGTTTTTT. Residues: CASSSSGLNTGELFF.

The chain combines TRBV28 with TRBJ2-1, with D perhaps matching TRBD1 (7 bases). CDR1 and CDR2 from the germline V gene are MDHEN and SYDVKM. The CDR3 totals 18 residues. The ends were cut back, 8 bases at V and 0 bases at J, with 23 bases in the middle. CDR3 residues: CASAQVQGGTSSYNEQFF. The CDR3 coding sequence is TGTGCCAGCGCTCAGGTTCAGGGGGGCACCAGCTCCTACAATGAGCAGTTCTTC. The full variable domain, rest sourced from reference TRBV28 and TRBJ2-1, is DVKVTQSSRYLVKRTGEKVFLECVQDMDHENMFWYRQDPGLGLRLIYFSYDVKMKEKGDIPEGYSVSREKKERFSLILESASTNQTSMYLCASAQVQGGTSSYNEQFFGPGTRLTVL.